One and the same sample provided the 6 T cell receptor beta chains below, sequenced in a study of blood T cell repertoires in COVID-19. Data came from immunoSEQ multiplex PCR; TCRdb stores just in-frame clones and leaves some out. The sample shows roughly 350,000 clones, about nine tenths of them seen only once. The sequencing input was peripheral blood. These receptors originate from a woman in her seventies with COVID-19, enrolled during active disease.

The V and J genes are TRBV28 and TRBJ1-1; D not certain. The CDR3 extends over 16 amino acids. The V and J ends lost 3 bases and 6 bases respectively, with 20 bases between them. Germline CDR1 and CDR2: MDHEN and SYDVKM. The CDR3 DNA reads TGTGCCAGCAGTTTGACGAGGGTGGCTAGGCGGGCTGAAGCTTTCTTT. This encodes CASSLTRVARRAEAFF.

The gene calls are TRBV30 and TRBJ1-6; D is unclear. Trimming took off 5 bases at V and 2 bases at J, with 10 bases between the two ends. Germline CDR1 reads GTSNPN; CDR2 reads SVGIG (reference sequence). This CDR3 contains 14 residues. CDR3 sequence: CAWGTRAYNSPLHF. The CDR3 region has the DNA TGTGCCTGGGGCACGAGAGCCTATAATTCACCCCTCCACTTT.

The rearrangement links TRBV20-1 to TRBJ1-2; 7 bases map to TRBD1. This CDR3 has 11 amino acids. V shed 7 bases, J shed 8 bases, and the junction held 7 bases outside the gene matches. Germline lookup yields CDR1 DFQATT and CDR2 SNEGSKA (reference sequence). In DNA form, the CDR3 reads TGCAGTGGAAGGACAGGCGGAGGCTACACCTTC. It yields the protein CSGRTGGGYTF.

The chain joins TRBV6-5 to TRBJ1-2, with D maybe TRBD1 (6 bases). V was pared by 6 bases and J by 11 bases, with 22 bases between. Germline V gene lookup returns CDR1 MNHEY and CDR2 SVGAGI. This CDR3 spans 14 amino acids. Here the CDR3 DNA reads TGTGCCAGCAGAAAGGCCGGGCAGGGGCTCTCTTACACCTTC. Translated: CASRKAGQGLSYTF.

The rearrangement links TRBV5-8 to TRBJ1-5; D gene unclear. This CDR3 region has 15 residues. The V end was cut by 0 bases, the J end by 2 bases, with 9 bases between. CDR1 is SGHTS and CDR2 is YDEGEE in the germline V gene. The CDR3 sequence is CASSLVERGNQPQHF. The CDR3 DNA reads as TGTGCCAGCAGCTTGGTGGAGAGGGGCAATCAGCCCCAGCATTTT.

This chain uses TRBV28 with TRBJ1-2; TRBD1 agrees at 8 bases. This CDR3 contains 16 residues. J was trimmed by 4 bases and V by 2 bases; bases with no gene match: 9. The germline V gene encodes CDR1 MDHEN and CDR2 SYDVKM. CDR3 nucleotides: TGTGCCAGCAGTTTACGGGACCGACAGGGGCGCTATGGCTACACCTTC. It specifies CASSLRDRQGRYGYTF.